Below, one T cell receptor beta chain is given with its context. Its target is not known. This sample is drawn from a study of T cell responses to AZD1222 COVID-19 vaccine. At the level of the study: Researchers grouped second doses given at about 4 or about 12 weeks into one pool. Overall study results and limits: Close to half of spike-specific TCRs reportedly recognize unmutated variant regions. Clonal diversity may have been underestimated in mostly white British donors.

Profiled with immunoSEQ multiplex PCR; TCRdb holds only in-frame clones, not every one. The table has roughly 150,000 clones, 92% seen once. The clonotype was recovered from an adult in good health. The material sequenced was peripheral blood, taken on day 0 of AZD1222 vaccination.

CDR3 bases: TGTGCCACCAGTGAGCCGGGACTAGCGGGGGGGTACGGCACCGGGGAGCTGTTTTTT. Amino acid sequence: CATSEPGLAGGYGTGELFF. This chain joins TRBV24-1 and TRBJ2-2; 16 nucleotides agree with TRBD2. The CDR3 is 19 residues long. The trim removed 4 bases at V and 4 bases at J, leaving 8 bases unmatched. Germline V CDR1 and CDR2: KGHDR, SFDVKD.